The 30 T cell receptor beta chains below all came from one sample that was sequenced in a study of beta chain features in type 1 diabetes. Every isolated RNA sample was fully reverse transcribed, so sequencing captured expressed TCRB transcripts. The table came from immunoSEQ multiplex PCR; TCRdb's copy has only in-frame clones and leaves some out. The sample records 220,000 or so clones, about 63% being singletons. The sample taken for sequencing was naive CD4+ T cells from blood. The receptors originated from a man aged 25-45 years in good health.

This clone occurred once. The V gene is TRBV4-2, the J gene TRBJ2-7; D is unresolved. This CDR3 region has 13 residues. The germline V gene encodes CDR1 LGHNA and CDR2 YNFKEQ. Trimming removed 0 bases at V and 6 bases at J, with 9 bases between. The CDR3 DNA follows: TGTGCCAGCAGCCAAGATTTCATGGGCGAGCAGTACTTC. Translated: CASSQDFMGEQYF.

The CDR3 DNA is TGTGCCAGCAGCTTATTCGGTAGTGAGCAGTTCTTC. This gives the protein CASSLFGSEQFF. This sequence joins TRBV11-3 and TRBJ2-1; no clear D. Germline CDR1 and CDR2: SGHNT and YENEEA. The CDR3 spans 12 residues. Trimming took off 2 bases at V and 9 bases at J, with 8 bases between the two ends.

The chain employs TRBV30 and TRBJ2-3; TRBD1 aligns across 10 bases. V shed 4 bases and J 2 bases; nucleotides not matched to a gene: 6. The CDR3 has 15 amino acids. Per the germline V gene, CDR1 is GTSNPN and CDR2 is SVGIG (reference sequence). The CDR3 is CAWTPGQGSTDTQYF. The CDR3 nucleotides read TGTGCCTGGACCCCGGGACAGGGGTCCACAGATACGCAGTATTTT.

V is TRBV25-1 and J is TRBJ2-1; D not resolved. CDR1 and CDR2 from the germline V gene are MGHDK and SYGVNS. V was shortened by 0 bases and J by 13 bases, with 13 bases between the two germline ends. The CDR3 spans 13 residues. CDR3 sequence reads: CASSEYSTSGQFF. The CDR3 DNA is TGTGCCAGCAGTGAATATTCCACATCCGGCCAGTTCTTC. Filled out from reference TRBV25-1 and TRBJ2-1, the complete variable domain reads EADIYQTPRYLVIGTGKKITLECSQTMGHDKMYWYQQDPGMELHLIHYSYGVNSTEKGDLSSESTVSRIRTEHFPLTLESARPSHTSQYLCASSEYSTSGQFFGPGTRLTVL.

As to this clone: Other DNA sequences of this sample code for an identical CDR3. This chain connects TRBV30 to TRBJ2-5; the D gene is possibly TRBD2 (5 bases). The CDR3 runs 12 residues. Trimming removed 3 bases at V and 0 bases at J, with 5 bases between. Germline CDR1 is GTSNPN and CDR2 is SVGIG (reference sequence). The CDR3 region is CAWSGNQETQYF. The DNA for the CDR3 is TGTGCCTGGAGCGGGAACCAAGAGACCCAGTACTTC.

The gene calls are TRBV25-1 and TRBJ1-1; TRBD1 is a possible D gene (5 bases). Germline-derived CDR1 and CDR2 are MGHDK and SYGVNS. V was clipped by 6 bases and J by 1 base, with 12 bases between them. The length of the CDR3 is 14 residues. The CDR3 nucleotides read TGTGCCAGCAGCCCGACTACAGGGAACACTGAAGCTTTCTTT. This encodes CASSPTTGNTEAFF.

In its sample, this clone was seen once. V and J are TRBV5-6 and TRBJ2-4, with D perhaps matching TRBD2 (6 bases). CDR3 length: 14 amino acids. Germline CDR1 is SGHDT and CDR2 is YYEEEE. The V end lost 5 bases, the J end lost 3 bases, and 12 bases lay between the germline ends. The CDR3 reads CASRMRGGKNIQYF. CDR3 nucleotide sequence: TGTGCCAGCAGAATGAGGGGAGGCAAAAACATTCAGTACTTC.

The chain carries TRBV2 and TRBJ2-1, with 7 bases fitting TRBD2. The CDR3 consists of 15 residues. V trimming: 5 bases; J trimming: 0 bases; junction bases outside the gene matches: 4. Germline V CDR1 and CDR2: SNHLY, FYNNEI. The CDR3 DNA is TGTGCCAGCAGTCGACTAGCTAGCTCCTACAATGAGCAGTTCTTC. Protein sequence: CASSRLASSYNEQFF.

This clone came up a few times. This chain links TRBV29-1 with TRBJ2-7, with D unresolved. Germline V CDR1 and CDR2: SQVTM, ANQGSEA. The CDR3 extends over 13 amino acids. The V end was cut by 5 bases, the J end by 1 base, with 12 bases between. CDR3: CSVSRPTSYEQYF. The CDR3 DNA reads as TGCAGCGTTTCCAGGCCGACGTCCTACGAGCAGTACTTC.

The chain is built from TRBV30 and TRBJ1-6; D uncertain. Trimming cost V 3 bases and J 8 bases, with 8 bases left between them. This CDR3 is built from 12 residues. Germline loops: CDR1 GTSNPN, CDR2 SVGIG (reference sequence). CDR3 region: CAWSSEDSPLHF. Written as DNA, the CDR3 is TGTGCCTGGAGCTCCGAGGATTCACCCCTCCACTTT.

The chain carries TRBV30 and TRBJ2-2; D tentatively fits TRBD1 or TRBD2 (5 bases each). Trimming stripped 0 bases from V and 6 bases from J, with 14 bases between. Germline-derived CDR1 and CDR2 are GTSNPN and SVGIG (reference sequence). The CDR3 totals 15 residues. This CDR3 is CAWSVIGGSSGELFF. The CDR3 bases are TGTGCCTGGAGTGTGATTGGGGGAAGCTCCGGGGAGCTGTTTTTT.

The chain couples TRBV29-1 to TRBJ2-1; D remains unclear. Trimming removed 6 bases at V and 0 bases at J, with 3 bases between. The germline V gene has CDR1 SQVTM and CDR2 ANQGSEA. CDR3 length: 11 residues. The CDR3 DNA reads TGCAGCGTCTTCTCCTACAATGAGCAGTTCTTC. This translates into CSVFSYNEQFF.

This clone was found a few times. The chain couples TRBV25-1 to TRBJ2-7, with 13 bases identical to TRBD2. With V trimmed by 7 bases and J by 0 bases, 6 bases remained unmatched. Germline CDR1 is MGHDK and CDR2 is SYGVNS. The CDR3 consists of 16 residues. CDR3: CASTGLAGESSYEQYF. The CDR3 DNA reads TGTGCCAGCACCGGACTAGCGGGGGAAAGCTCCTACGAGCAGTACTTC.

The V and J genes are TRBV7-2 and TRBJ1-5; TRBD1 agrees at 8 bases. The CDR3 extends over 14 amino acids. CDR1 and CDR2 (germline): SGHTA, FQGNSA. V trimming: 5 bases; J trimming: 7 bases; junction bases outside the gene matches: 7. CDR3: CASSADRVGQPQHF. The CDR3 DNA follows: TGTGCCAGCAGCGCGGACAGGGTCGGACAGCCCCAGCATTTT.

This clone has only a few counts. The chain uses TRBV27 and TRBJ1-1; 11 bases are shared with TRBD1. The CDR3 is made up of 15 amino acids. Germline V gives CDR1 MNHEY, CDR2 SMNVEV (reference sequence). V lost 5 bases and J lost 2; bases outside the gene matches: 4. The CDR3 protein is CASSPRTGGNTEAFF. CDR3 nucleotides: TGTGCCAGCAGTCCCCGGACAGGGGGCAACACTGAAGCTTTCTTT.

The chain is built from TRBV11-2 and TRBJ2-3; D may be TRBD2 (6 bases). The CDR3 is 12 residues long. The V end was cut by 6 bases, the J end by 4 bases, with 8 bases between. Per germline, CDR1 SGHAT and CDR2 FQNNGV. As DNA, the CDR3 is TGTGCCAGCAGGGGGGAGGCAGATACGCAGTATTTT. Translated, it gives CASRGEADTQYF.

This clone was recorded a few times. This chain uses TRBV27 with TRBJ2-7; 8 bases are shared with TRBD2. The germline gives CDR1 MNHEY, CDR2 SMNVEV (reference sequence). There are 12 residues in the CDR3. V shed 6 bases and J 5 bases; nucleotides not matched to a gene: 3. DNA for the CDR3: TGTGCCAGCAGGGCGGGAGGACACGAGCAGTACTTC. This encodes CASRAGGHEQYF.

This clone was seen a handful of times. The chain links TRBV29-1 to TRBJ1-5, with 8 bases fitting TRBD1. The CDR3 contains 13 residues. The V gene's germline CDR1 is SQVTM and CDR2 ANQGSEA. Trimming removed 4 bases from V and 2 bases from J; junction bases left unmatched: 1. CDR3 amino acids: CSVAGQGNQPQHF. CDR3 sequence (DNA): TGCAGCGTTGCGGGACAGGGCAATCAGCCCCAGCATTTT.

V usage is TRBV11-1 and J usage is TRBJ2-5; 10 bases align to TRBD2. The CDR3 sequence is 17 residues long. V shed 0 bases and J 1 base; nucleotides not matched to a gene: 5. Germline CDR1 and CDR2: SGHAT and FQDESV (reference sequence). CDR3 loop: CASSLALSSGGQETQYF. Here the CDR3 DNA reads TGTGCCAGCAGCTTAGCTTTGTCTAGCGGGGGCCAAGAGACCCAGTACTTC.

This clone was counted a single time. The chain recombines TRBV7-9 with TRBJ2-5; 9 nucleotides align to TRBD2. J gave up 5 bases and V 5 bases, and 12 bases lay outside the gene matches. Germline V lookup: CDR1 SEHNR, CDR2 FQNEAQ (reference sequence). This CDR3 spans 16 amino acids. The CDR3 here is CASSLGNSGSTETQYF. The CDR3 nucleotides read TGTGCCAGCAGCCTAGGGAATAGCGGGAGTACTGAGACCCAGTACTTC.

This clone was seen more than once but under ten times. The chain couples TRBV4-3 to TRBJ2-4; D unclear. Deletions cut 0 bases from V and 6 bases from J, with 6 bases between. From germline, CDR1 is LGHNA and CDR2 YSLEER. This CDR3 has 13 residues. The CDR3 coding sequence is TGCGCCAGCAGCCAAGAGCTGAGAAACATTCAGTACTTC. This codes for CASSQELRNIQYF.

This clone was counted a single time. The chain has TRBV27 and TRBJ2-7; D ambiguous. This CDR3 contains 14 residues. Germline V gives CDR1 MNHEY, CDR2 SMNVEV (reference sequence). Deletions cut 8 bases from V and 5 bases from J, with 19 bases between. This chain's CDR3 is CASSYDPLRNEQYF. For the CDR3, the DNA is TGTGCCAGCTCCTATGACCCCCTCCGGAACGAGCAGTACTTC.

The J gene is TRBJ2-7, the V gene TRBV2; 10 nucleotides agree with TRBD2. Germline CDR1 is SNHLY and CDR2 is FYNNEI. The CDR3 extends over 15 amino acids. Unmatched junction bases numbered 6, after V lost 6 bases and J lost 1 base. CDR3 coding DNA: TGTGCCAGCAGGGTAGCGGGGGGCGTTTCCTACGAGCAGTACTTC. Amino acid sequence: CASRVAGGVSYEQYF.

In its sample, this clone was seen a few times. The genes are TRBV25-1 and TRBJ2-1, with 9 bases that match TRBD2. Germline CDR1 reads MGHDK; CDR2 reads SYGVNS. The V gene end was trimmed by 3 bases and the J gene end by 7 bases; junction bases not matched to a gene: 4. This CDR3 contains 14 residues. The CDR3 DNA follows: TGTGCCAGCAGTGACCTAGCGGGGAATAATGAGCAGTTCTTC. Its protein is CASSDLAGNNEQFF.

The chain is built from TRBV7-9 and TRBJ1-3; no definite D call. Germline V gene sequence: CDR1 SEHNR, CDR2 FQNEAQ (reference sequence). This CDR3 has 16 residues. The V gene lost 1 base and the J gene lost 0 bases, with 10 bases spanning the gap. CDR3 sequence: CASSLERLSSGNTIYF. DNA for the CDR3: TGTGCCAGCAGCTTAGAACGTTTGAGCTCTGGAAACACCATATATTTT.

This chain joins TRBV14 and TRBJ2-1, with 11 bases fitting TRBD2. From germline, CDR1 is SGHDN and CDR2 FVKESK. Trimming at V came to 2 bases and at J to 12 bases, leaving 12 bases not matched to a gene. CDR3 length: 16 amino acids. The CDR3 reads CASSQQRTSGPPGQFF. In DNA, the CDR3 is TGTGCCAGCAGCCAACAACGGACTAGCGGGCCCCCCGGGCAGTTCTTC.

The chain couples TRBV29-1 to TRBJ2-7; D is possibly TRBD2 (5 bases). V was pared by 2 bases and J by 2 bases, with 7 bases between. Germline V gene lookup returns CDR1 SQVTM and CDR2 ANQGSEA. The CDR3 totals 12 residues. CDR3 in amino acids: CSVENGAYEQYF. The CDR3 DNA reads as TGCAGCGTTGAAAACGGGGCCTACGAGCAGTACTTC.

This clone showed up just a few times. This rearrangement joins TRBV4-3 to TRBJ2-1, with 8 bases matching TRBD2. Trimming removed 1 base from V and 10 bases from J; junction bases left unmatched: 9. The CDR3 is 15 residues long. Germline V gene sequence: CDR1 LGHNA, CDR2 YSLEER. DNA for the CDR3: TGCGCCAGCAGCCAAGCACCACTAGCGGTGAGGGAGCAGTTCTTC. As protein: CASSQAPLAVREQFF.

The chain carries TRBV2 and TRBJ2-3, with TRBD2 matching over 14 bases. CDR1 is SNHLY, CDR2 FYNNEI, per germline. With 7 bases clipped from V and 4 bases from J, the junction kept 4 bases outside the gene matches. CDR3 length: 15 residues. CDR3 nucleotides: TGTGCCAGCACTTGGACTAGCGGGGGGTCAGATACGCAGTATTTT. Translating it yields CASTWTSGGSDTQYF.

This rearrangement joins TRBV30 to TRBJ1-1; perhaps TRBD1 as D (6 bases). Germline-derived CDR1 and CDR2 are GTSNPN and SVGIG (reference sequence). The V end was cut by 3 bases, the J end by 11 bases, with 16 bases between. This CDR3 has 12 residues. The CDR3 bases are TGTGCCTGGAGCGCTTCAGGGGATTGGGCTTTCTTT. Translating gives CAWSASGDWAFF.